This T cell receptor beta chain originates from a study of cytomegalovirus exposure and HLA in healthy donors. Study-level information: In a later analysis, the roughly 120 validation repertoires were reported to have used the same platform as the approximately 620 first-cohort repertoires. Overall study results and limits: Cytomegalovirus association was listed for about 160 TCR beta chains. Subsequent analysis revealed that first-cohort TCR clusters tended to co-occur in the roughly 120 validation repertoires.

As regards this clone: Its specificity is not known.

The length of the CDR3 is 15 residues. The junction had 5 bases not matched to a gene; V was cut back by 6 bases and J by 0 bases. The V gene's germline CDR1 is SNHLY and CDR2 FYNNEI. This table comes from immunoSEQ multiplex PCR, and its TCRdb copy is limited to in-frame clones, with some not included. Of under 400,000 clones in the sample, roughly 90% were seen once. The donors belonged to the roughly 130-subject validation cohort, separate from the roughly 650-subject first cohort. This TCR was sampled from a woman aged 18-35 years in good health and CMV-seronegative. Sample: PBMCs. The chain combines TRBV2 with TRBJ1-5, with 7 positions matching TRBD1. The CDR3 nucleotides read TGTGCCAGCAGGGGGACAGACTATAGCAATCAGCCCCAGCATTTT. This encodes CASRGTDYSNQPQHF.